This T cell receptor (beta chain) was identified during a study of T cell clonality in common variable immunodeficiency. Study-wide results and caveats: Fewer deletions and N-nucleotide insertions were reportedly seen in common variable immunodeficiency TCR beta sequences.

This clone was counted ten times or more. Its antigen remains unknown. CVID and control samples used equivalent genomic DNA input. TCRdb's table, derived via immunoSEQ multiplex PCR, lists solely in-frame clones and lacks some. The profile covers tens of thousands of clones, none occurring a single time. Each donor provided 5 to 8 ml of heparinized whole blood. The sequence came from a person aged 18-69 years in good health. The specimen sequenced was peripheral blood mononuclear cells.

This CDR3 reads CSARSWGDRVNYGYTF. The part of the CDR3 DNA that was read is TGCAGTGCTAGGAGCTGGGGGGACAGGGTTAACTATGGC. The rearrangement uses TRBV20-1 and TRBJ1-2; 9 bases fit TRBD1. Read sequence stops 3 residues before the CDR3 end, and the germline J gene provides the missing end. J was trimmed by 1 base and V by 3 bases; bases with no gene match: 9. CDR1 is DFQATT, CDR2 SNEGSKA, per germline (reference sequence). The CDR3 runs to 16 residues.